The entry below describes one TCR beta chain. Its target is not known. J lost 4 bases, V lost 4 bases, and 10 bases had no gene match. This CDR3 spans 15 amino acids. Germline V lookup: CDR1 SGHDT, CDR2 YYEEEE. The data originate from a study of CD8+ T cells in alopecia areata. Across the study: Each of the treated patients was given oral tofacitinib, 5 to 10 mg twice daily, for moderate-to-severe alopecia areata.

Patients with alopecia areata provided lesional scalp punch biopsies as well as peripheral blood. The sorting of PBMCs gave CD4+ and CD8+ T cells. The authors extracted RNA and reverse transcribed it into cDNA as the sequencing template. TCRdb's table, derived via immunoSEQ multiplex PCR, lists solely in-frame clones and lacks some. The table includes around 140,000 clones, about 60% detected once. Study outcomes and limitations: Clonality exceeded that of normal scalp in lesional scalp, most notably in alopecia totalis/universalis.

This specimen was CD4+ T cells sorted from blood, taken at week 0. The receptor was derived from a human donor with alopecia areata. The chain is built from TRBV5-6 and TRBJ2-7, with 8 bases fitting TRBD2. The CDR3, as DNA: TGTGCCAGCAGCCCCCGGGGGGGGGTGTTTTACGAGCAGTACTTC. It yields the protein CASSPRGGVFYEQYF.